This T cell receptor (beta chain) was documented in a study of blood T cell repertoires in COVID-19. Study-wide context: The study drew acute and convalescent COVID-19 samples from the United States, Italy and Spain. Sources were T cells, B-cell-depleted T cells, or PBMCs; the material itself was cDNA or gDNA.

Trimming shortened V by 2 bases and J by 4 bases, and 8 bases separated the two germline ends. The CDR3 has 13 amino acids. Germline V gene lookup returns CDR1 MNHEY and CDR2 SVGEGT. Per the study methods: From reference gene primer amplification, estimates of nucleated cell counts were derived. The protocol was immunoSEQ multiplex PCR, while the TCRdb copy is restricted to in-frame clones and leaves out a portion. The D gene and trimming were derived from the DNA, and the V and J assignments and clone size from that table. This repertoire shows about 100,000 clones, around nine tenths found once; its top ten account for more than 5.5%.

The chain has TRBV6-2 or TRBV6-3 and TRBJ1-2; D remains ambiguous. The sequencing input was peripheral blood. The TCR originated in a man aged 65 to 85 with acute or convalescent COVID-19. The CDR3 spells CASSYVQTYGYTF. The CDR3 DNA reads as TGTGCCAGCAGTTACGTACAGACCTATGGCTACACCTTC.